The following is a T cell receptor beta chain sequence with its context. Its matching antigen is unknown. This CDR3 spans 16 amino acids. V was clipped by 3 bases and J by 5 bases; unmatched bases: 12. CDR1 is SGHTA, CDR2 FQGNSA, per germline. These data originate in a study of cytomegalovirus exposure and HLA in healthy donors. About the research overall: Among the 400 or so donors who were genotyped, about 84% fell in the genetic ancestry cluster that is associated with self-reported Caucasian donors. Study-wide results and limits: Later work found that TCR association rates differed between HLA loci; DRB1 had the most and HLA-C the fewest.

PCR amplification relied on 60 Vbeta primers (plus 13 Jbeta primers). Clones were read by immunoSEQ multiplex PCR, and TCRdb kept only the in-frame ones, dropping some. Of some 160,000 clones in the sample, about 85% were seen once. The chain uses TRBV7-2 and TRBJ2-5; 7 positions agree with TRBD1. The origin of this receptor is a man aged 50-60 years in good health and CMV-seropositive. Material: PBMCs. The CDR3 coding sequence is TGTGCCAGCAGCTTTAGTCGGGCAGGGGGTCGGGAGACCCAGTACTTC. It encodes CASSFSRAGGRETQYF.